The 20 T cell receptor beta chains listed next were all sequenced from one sample in a study of CD8 T cells in ankylosing spondylitis. Findings and caveats of the study: Blood of patients with ankylosing spondylitis appeared to be characterized by a TCR beta motif of eight highly homologous variants.

One entry per CDR3 protein results from TCRdb running MiXCR on the 5' RACE reads. The sample carries a few hundred thousand distinct CDR3 sequences, around 20% recorded once. No cognate antigen is known for these TCRs. The specimen sequenced was blood, either unsorted or a sorted T cell fraction (not recorded which). These receptors all come from a male donor with ankylosing spondylitis.

This clonotype was counted between two and nine times. The gene calls are TRBV27 and TRBJ1-5; D is unclear. Germline-derived CDR1 and CDR2 are MNHEY and SMNVEV (reference sequence). The CDR3 length is 17 residues. The germline V and J ends were trimmed by 4 bases and 3 bases, with 19 bases remaining between them. CDR3 nucleotides: TGTGCCAGCAGTTCCTTTCGTGGGCGGGCCTTCAATCAGCCCCAGCATTTT. Its translation: CASSSFRGRAFNQPQHF.

This clonotype was detected a few times. In nucleotides, the CDR3 is TGCGCCAGCAGCTTCAGGGACAGGACTAATGAAAAACTGTTTTTT. Translation: CASSFRDRTNEKLFF. The chain couples TRBV5-1 to TRBJ1-4; 8 bases match TRBD1. This CDR3 is 15 amino acids long. Germline trimming cut 2 bases from V and 2 bases from J; bases unmatched to any gene: 2. CDR1 is SGHRS and CDR2 is YFSETQ in the germline V gene.

J is TRBJ1-6 and V is TRBV9, with 7 bases aligning to TRBD1. Germline V gene lookup returns CDR1 SGDLS and CDR2 YYNGEE. The junction had 8 bases not matched to a gene; V was cut back by 4 bases and J by 4 bases. CDR3 length equals 16 residues. The CDR3 coding sequence is TGTGCCAGCAGCCCAATTGGGGACAGTTATAATTCACCCCTCCACTTT. Translating it yields CASSPIGDSYNSPLHF.

This clonotype turned up a few times. V is TRBV6-1 and J is TRBJ2-5, with 8 bases aligning to TRBD2. Germline CDR1 MNHNS, CDR2 SASEGT. J lost 2 bases, V lost 5 bases, and 16 bases had no gene match. The length of the CDR3 is 18 residues. Here the CDR3 DNA reads TGTGCCAGCAGTCAAACTCCCCGGTTAGCGGGACGTCAAGAGACCCAGTACTTC. This sequence encodes CASSQTPRLAGRQETQYF.

This clonotype was counted only a few times. This chain joins TRBV7-9 and TRBJ1-4; 8 nucleotides line up with TRBD1. The CDR3 extends over 15 amino acids. V lost 6 bases, J lost 8 bases, and 11 bases stayed unmatched. Per germline, CDR1 SEHNR and CDR2 FQNEAQ (reference sequence). This CDR3 is CASSLITGGTEKLFF. The CDR3, as DNA: TGTGCCAGCAGTCTGATTACAGGGGGGACAGAAAAACTGTTTTTT. Using reference TRBV7-9 and TRBJ1-4 for the parts outside the CDR3, the full variable domain is DTGVSQNPRHKITKRGQNVTFRCDPISEHNRLYWYRQTLGQGPEFLTYFQNEAQLEKSRLLSDRFSAERPKGSFSTLEIQRTEQGDSAMYLCASSLITGGTEKLFFGSGTQLSVL.

This clonotype has just a few counts. The chain combines TRBV20-1 with TRBJ1-6; D is unresolved. The V gene's germline CDR1 is DFQATT and CDR2 SNEGSKA (reference sequence). The CDR3 extends over 13 amino acids. V shed 0 bases and J shed 8 bases, with 8 bases lying between them. In DNA form, the CDR3 reads TGCAGTGCTAGAGATAGAGCCCATTCACCCCTCCACTTT. Translation: CSARDRAHSPLHF.

About this clonotype: This may be a read error, as it is one base from a much larger clone. The CDR3 DNA follows: TGTGCCATCAGGCGGGCGGGGAACACAGATACGCGGTATTTT. Residues: CAIRRAGNTDTRYF. The V and J genes are TRBV10-3 and TRBJ2-3; D possibly corresponds to TRBD2 (6 bases). The CDR3 consists of 14 residues. CDR1 is ENHRY, CDR2 SYGVKD, per germline.

This clonotype was seen a handful of times. The chain is built from TRBV5-5 and TRBJ1-2; no reliable D call. Per germline, CDR1 SGHKS and CDR2 YYEKEE (reference sequence). Trimming removed 0 bases at V and 5 bases at J, with 14 bases between. CDR3 size: 15 residues. The DNA of the CDR3 is TGTGCCAGCAGCTTGGCCGACGGGAACCAATATGGCTACACCTTC. Translating gives CASSLADGNQYGYTF.

The CDR3 here is CASGSGQGVTEAFF. The CDR3 nucleotides are TGCGCCAGCGGCTCGGGGCAGGGGGTCACTGAAGCTTTCTTT. This chain connects TRBV5-1 to TRBJ1-1, with 7 bases identical to TRBD1. The CDR3 contains 14 residues. Germline V gene lookup returns CDR1 SGHRS and CDR2 YFSETQ. The junction had 10 bases not matched to a gene; V was cut back by 7 bases and J by 4 bases. Variable domain in full (rest from reference TRBV5-1 and TRBJ1-1): KAGVTQTPRYLIKTRGQQVTLSCSPISGHRSVSWYQQTPGQGLQFLFEYFSETQRNKGNFPGRFSGRQFSNSRSEMNVSTLELGDSALYLCASGSGQGVTEAFFGQGTRLTVV.

The chain recombines TRBV15 with TRBJ1-1; the match to TRBD1 covers 10 bases. In germline, CDR1 is LNHNV, CDR2 YYDKDF (reference sequence). The V segment lost 0 bases and the J segment 7 bases; nucleotides outside the gene matches: 8. This CDR3 has 16 amino acids. The CDR3 sequence is CATSRDLDRGLFEAFF. CDR3 coding DNA: TGTGCCACCAGCAGAGATCTGGACAGGGGGTTGTTTGAAGCTTTCTTT.

V gene TRBV28 combines with J gene TRBJ2-3; D uncertain. Germline V gene lookup returns CDR1 MDHEN and CDR2 SYDVKM. The V end lost 1 base, the J end lost 5 bases, and 10 bases lay between the germline ends. The CDR3 extends over 14 amino acids. The CDR3: CASSLSSRGDTQYF. CDR3 coding DNA: TGTGCCAGCAGTTTATCCTCCCGCGGAGATACGCAGTATTTT.

The CDR3 coding sequence is TGCAGTGCTAATCTCGGACAGGGGGTGGCCTACGAGCAGTACTTC. Residues: CSANLGQGVAYEQYF. V usage is TRBV20-1 and J usage is TRBJ2-7; 10 bases align to TRBD1. The CDR3 contains 15 residues. The germline gives CDR1 DFQATT, CDR2 SNEGSKA (reference sequence). V dropped 4 bases and J dropped 2; count of bases not matched to a gene: 8.

DNA for the CDR3: TGCAGCGCTGGCGGCACAGACAATGAGCAGTTCTTC. Translation gives CSAGGTDNEQFF. The chain combines TRBV29-1 with TRBJ2-1; D not resolved. CDR1 and CDR2 (germline): SQVTM, ANQGSEA. The ends were cut back, 7 bases at V and 5 bases at J, with 12 bases in the middle. The CDR3 spans 12 residues.

This clonotype has only a few counts. The chain uses TRBV29-1 and TRBJ2-4; perhaps D is TRBD1 or TRBD2 (5 bases each). V was cut by 6 bases and J by 8 bases, with 20 bases left in between. The CDR3 is 14 residues long. Germline CDR1 and CDR2: SQVTM and ANQGSEA. In DNA form, the CDR3 reads TGCAGCGTGCTGAGCGAGGGGCCCCTCGACATTCAGTACTTC. Its translation: CSVLSEGPLDIQYF. Looking up the rest from reference TRBV29-1 and TRBJ2-4 gives the full variable domain: SAVISQKPSRDICQRGTSLTIQCQVDSQVTMMFWYRQQPGQSLTLIATANQGSEATYESGFVIDKFPISRPNLTFSTLTVSNMSPEDSSIYLCSVLSEGPLDIQYFGAGTRLSVL.

This clonotype was seen only a few times. The chain is built from TRBV2 and TRBJ2-3; a possible D gene is TRBD2 (5 bases). Trimming cost V 7 bases and J 1 base, with 12 bases left between them. The CDR3 has 14 amino acids. CDR1 is SNHLY, CDR2 FYNNEI, per germline. CDR3 region: CASTSGVRTDTQYF. In DNA, the CDR3 is TGTGCCAGCACCTCCGGGGTCCGCACAGATACGCAGTATTTT.

The chain has TRBV7-2 and TRBJ2-1; 7 bases agree with TRBD2. The V gene end was trimmed by 5 bases and the J gene end by 4 bases; junction bases not matched to a gene: 11. CDR3 length equals 16 residues. Germline V gene data show CDR1 as SGHTA and CDR2 as FQGNSA. Written as DNA, the CDR3 is TGTGCCAGCAGCCTAAATCGCGGGAGCCAATACAATGAGCAGTTCTTC. Protein sequence: CASSLNRGSQYNEQFF.

In this sample, this clonotype turned up a few times. The genes are TRBV5-5 and TRBJ1-4; D is perhaps TRBD1 (5 bases). Germline CDR1 is SGHKS and CDR2 is YYEKEE (reference sequence). V lost 4 bases, J lost 8 bases, and 21 bases lay in between. This CDR3 spans 16 amino acids. In nucleotides, the CDR3 is TGTGCCAGCAGCCCTTCCCGGGGCGACAGTTACGAAAAACTGTTTTTT. Its protein is CASSPSRGDSYEKLFF.

This clonotype showed up just a few times. The chain uses TRBV6-2 or TRBV6-3 and TRBJ2-5; D is perhaps TRBD1 (6 bases). The CDR3 runs to 16 residues. V was cut by 0 bases and J by 3 bases, with 14 bases left in between. Germline assignment: CDR1 MNHEY and CDR2 SVGEGT. The CDR3 bases are TGTGCCAGCAGTTACTCGTTCAGGGGTATGGAAGAGACCCAGTACTTC. It is translated as CASSYSFRGMEETQYF.

This rearrangement joins TRBV7-7 to TRBJ2-3; no reliable D call. The CDR3 contains 15 residues. The ends were cut back, 1 base at V and 4 bases at J, with 12 bases in the middle. Germline V CDR1 and CDR2: SSHAT, FNYEAQ (reference sequence). The CDR3 region has the DNA TGTGCCAGCAGCTTAGAGGTCAGCCCCCCAGATACGCAGTATTTT. This gives the protein CASSLEVSPPDTQYF.

The chain has TRBV20-1 and TRBJ2-1; 9 nucleotides match TRBD2. Germline V gives CDR1 DFQATT, CDR2 SNEGSKA (reference sequence). The CDR3 runs to 13 residues. V gave up 2 bases and J gave up 5 bases; unmatched junction bases: 1. CDR3: CSARPSGNNEQFF. The CDR3 coding sequence is TGCAGTGCTAGACCTAGCGGGAACAATGAGCAGTTCTTC.